This TCR beta chain originates from a study of T cell responses to AZD1222 COVID-19 vaccine. In its sample, this clone was seen once. The CDR3 is 15 amino acids. CDR1 and CDR2 from the germline V gene are MNHEY and SVGAGI. Trimming pared 2 bases from V and 0 bases from J, leaving 8 bases between. Clones were sequenced by immunoSEQ multiplex PCR, and TCRdb holds only the in-frame ones, with some missing. The repertoire holds about 130,000 clones, with about nine tenths as singletons. The chain is built from TRBV6-5 and TRBJ1-3, with D hard to call. Here the sequenced sample was peripheral blood, taken on day 0 of AZD1222 vaccination. This receptor was identified in an adult in good health. The CDR3 is CASSYGPSSGNTIYF. For the CDR3, the DNA is TGTGCCAGCAGTTACGGGCCTAGCTCTGGAAACACCATATATTTT.